The clone carrying this TCR beta chain was seen only a few times. These data come from a study of spatial heterogeneity in lung cancer. Study at large: Raw-read counts averaged over ten per unique TCR and UMI combination.

CDR1 SNHLY and CDR2 FYNNEI come from the germline V gene. V was clipped by 3 bases and J by 0 bases, with 15 bases between them. The length of the CDR3 is 16 residues. Stated time point: sample taken at primary tumor resection. In each case, whole RNA from tumor, nontumor lung or frozen PBMC was sequenced unsorted. Every molecule of TCR cDNA had its own unique molecular identifier. In TCRdb, the 5' RACE reads were re-called with MiXCR into one record per CDR3 protein. The sample holds roughly 39,000 distinct CDR3 sequences, approximately 6.3% seen once. The chain uses TRBV2 and TRBJ2-7; D possibly corresponds to TRBD2 (6 bases). This clonotype originated in a male donor with early-stage non-small cell lung cancer. The sequenced sample was PBMCs, obtained at surgery. CDR3: CASSENSGLFSYEQYF. As DNA, the CDR3 is TGTGCCAGCAGTGAGAACTCGGGACTCTTCTCCTACGAGCAGTACTTC.